This note documents a single T cell receptor beta chain sequence. Its specificity is unknown. 60 Vbeta and 13 Jbeta primers were used in PCR. This table comes from immunoSEQ multiplex PCR, and its TCRdb copy is limited to in-frame clones, with some not included. The table includes some 130,000 clones, around 75% detected once. This entry comes from a study of cytomegalovirus exposure and HLA in healthy donors. Study-level points and caveats: Listed as cytomegalovirus-associated were 150 or so TCR beta chains. Sequence variants that were highly shared formed a cluster that was likely a sequencing artifact. Indistinguishable V segments such as TRBV6-2 and TRBV6-3 were excluded.

V was shortened by 5 bases and J by 3 bases, with 13 bases between the two germline ends. This CDR3 spans 15 amino acids. The germline V gene encodes CDR1 SGHVS and CDR2 FQNEAQ. The chain employs TRBV7-8 and TRBJ2-2, with D tentatively TRBD2 (5 bases). The sequencing sample was made of PBMCs. The clonotype comes from a man in his thirties or forties in good health and CMV-seronegative. The CDR3 region is CASSKDSAYTGELFF. The CDR3 region has the DNA TGTGCCAGCAGCAAGGACTCTGCCTACACCGGGGAGCTGTTTTTT.